This TCR beta chain emerged from a study of CD8 T cells in Susac syndrome. About the research overall: Patients with Susac syndrome were, at the time of blood collection, therapy-naive, maintained on corticosteroids, or maintained on intravenous immunoglobulin alone. Notes on the study in general: An acknowledgment was made by the study that its TCR sequencing and HLA analysis involved relatively few individuals. Susac-specific public clones numbered fewer than 20 in total CD8+ repertoires (and roughly five in CD8+ TEMRA repertoires).

TEMRA cells were FACS-enriched, unlike CD8+ and CD4+ T cells, which were negatively isolated. Turning to this clonotype: Antigen unknown.

There are 13 residues in the CDR3. The J segment lost 8 bases and the V segment lost 6 bases, leaving 4 bases of the junction unmatched. CDR1 and CDR2 (germline): SNHLY, FYNNEI. RNA was extracted with the RNeasy kit, and a quantity of roughly 0.5 to 1 ug was reverse transcribed using random hexamers. Each CDR3 protein is one row after TCRdb ran MiXCR on the immunoSEQ multiplex PCR reads. The table lists about 90,000 distinct CDR3 sequences, about 96% of them singletons. The origin of this receptor is a human donor with Susac syndrome. The chain recombines TRBV2 with TRBJ1-5, with 10 bases identical to TRBD1. The sequencing sample was made of CD8+ T cells from PBMCs. The CDR3 DNA is TGTGCCAGCAGACGGACAGGGGGAGAGCCCCAGCATTTT. It encodes CASRRTGGEPQHF.